The 30 T cell receptor beta chains given below trace back to one sample, sequenced in a study of blood T cell repertoires in COVID-19. Produced via immunoSEQ multiplex PCR; TCRdb's table is partial and in-frame only. The data hold around 84,000 clones, with about four fifths observed a single time. Source material: peripheral blood. Every receptor here comes from a woman in her forties with active or convalescent COVID-19.

The chain uses TRBV5-1 and TRBJ1-2; no definite D call. V was clipped by 7 bases and J by 2 bases, with 15 bases between them. Per the germline V gene, CDR1 is SGHRS and CDR2 is YFSETQ. The CDR3 is 14 amino acids. The CDR3 coding sequence is TGCGCCAGCCGAGCACTTACTTCCAACTATGGCTACACCTTC. Translation: CASRALTSNYGYTF.

This sequence joins TRBV19 and TRBJ2-1; the D gene is possibly TRBD2 (5 bases). This CDR3 region has 13 residues. Germline CDR1 LNHDA, CDR2 SQIVND (reference sequence). V lost 4 bases, J lost 7 bases, and 11 bases lay in between. The CDR3 bases are TGTGCCAGTAGTAATGTCCCGGGGAATGAGCAGTTCTTC. Protein: CASSNVPGNEQFF.

V is TRBV4-2 and J is TRBJ2-7; no definite D call. Trimming pared 0 bases from V and 7 bases from J, leaving 10 bases between. The CDR3 is made up of 13 amino acids. Germline values: CDR1 LGHNA, CDR2 YNFKEQ. CDR3 DNA sequence: TGTGCCAGCAGCCAAGATACCGGTCGGGAGCAGTACTTC. It encodes CASSQDTGREQYF.

The rearrangement links TRBV6-5 to TRBJ2-7; 8 bases match TRBD1. The CDR3 loop spans 14 amino acids. V shed 4 bases, J shed 3 bases, and the junction held 5 bases outside the gene matches. Germline V CDR1 and CDR2: MNHEY, SVGAGI. The CDR3, as DNA: TGTGCCAGCAGTTCTCGGACAGGGATCTACGAGCAGTACTTC. Amino acids: CASSSRTGIYEQYF.

J is TRBJ1-5 and V is TRBV19; the D gene is possibly TRBD1 (5 bases). The V end was cut by 1 base, the J end by 4 bases, with 8 bases between. Germline assignment: CDR1 LNHDA and CDR2 SQIVND (reference sequence). The CDR3 consists of 14 residues. The CDR3 DNA sequence: TGTGCCAGTAGTATAGGGACACCTAATCAGCCCCAGCATTTT. Its translation is CASSIGTPNQPQHF.

The chain couples TRBV6-5 to TRBJ1-6; D gene unclear. V lost 2 bases to trimming and J lost 3 bases, with 8 bases between them. CDR1 and CDR2 from the germline V gene are MNHEY and SVGAGI. The CDR3 covers 15 residues. CDR3 in amino acids: CASSYTDIYNSPLHF. CDR3 DNA sequence: TGTGCCAGCAGTTACACAGATATCTATAATTCACCCCTCCACTTT.

This clone was observed a single time. This chain uses TRBV19 with TRBJ1-2; 7 nucleotides agree with TRBD1. The CDR3 contains 16 residues. V dropped 6 bases and J dropped 4; count of bases not matched to a gene: 14. Germline V CDR1 and CDR2: LNHDA, SQIVND (reference sequence). CDR3 nucleotide sequence: TGTGCCAGTAGACCCCACGCCGGGACAGCAGTCTATGGCTACACCTTC. Amino acids: CASRPHAGTAVYGYTF.

The chain combines TRBV9 with TRBJ2-6, with 7 bases that match TRBD1. The junction had 6 bases not matched to a gene; V was cut back by 4 bases and J by 2 bases. The CDR3 totals 16 residues. CDR1 and CDR2 (germline): SGDLS, YYNGEE. The CDR3 is CASSFLTGAGANVLTF. The CDR3 region has the DNA TGTGCCAGCAGCTTCCTCACAGGGGCTGGGGCCAACGTCCTGACTTTC.

The rearrangement uses TRBV7-2 and TRBJ2-2; a weak D match, TRBD2 (6 bases). V lost 6 bases and J 5 bases, leaving 19 bases between the germline ends. The CDR3 is made up of 16 amino acids. Germline loops: CDR1 SGHTA, CDR2 FQGNSA. CDR3 DNA: TGTGCCAGCAGAAACCGGGACCCCGGGAGAACCGGGGAGCTGTTTTTT. Its protein product is CASRNRDPGRTGELFF.

This chain joins TRBV5-6 and TRBJ1-5, with D tentatively TRBD1 (5 bases). Trimming shortened V by 3 bases and J by 6 bases, and 10 bases separated the two germline ends. Germline V CDR1 and CDR2: SGHDT, YYEEEE. The length of the CDR3 is 13 residues. This CDR3 reads CASSWGGTQPQHF. In nucleotides, the CDR3 is TGTGCCAGCAGCTGGGGGGGTACTCAGCCCCAGCATTTT.

The chain carries TRBV18 and TRBJ2-5; D unclear. Germline CDR1 reads KGHSH; CDR2 reads LQKENI. Trimming pared 3 bases from V and 5 bases from J, leaving 7 bases between. The CDR3 is 12 residues long. For the CDR3, the DNA is TGTGCCAGCTCACCCAACTCTGAGACCCAGTACTTC. Translating gives CASSPNSETQYF.

Comment on this clone: An end of the junction differs from the germline gene, which may be a read error. The chain links TRBV14 to TRBJ1-1; 9 positions match TRBD1. Germline values: CDR1 SGHDN, CDR2 FVKESK. The CDR3 has 14 amino acids. As DNA, the CDR3 is TGTGCCAGCAGCCAAGACCGGACAGGGGCCGGAGGGACCTTT. Its protein product is CASSQDRTGAGGTF.

This clone came up once. The chain links TRBV9 to TRBJ2-5; the D gene is possibly TRBD1 (5 bases). Germline-derived CDR1 and CDR2 are SGDLS and YYNGEE. The CDR3 spans 15 residues. Trimming removed 3 bases from V and 5 bases from J, with 17 bases in between. The CDR3 protein is CASSGPSTVWETQYF. In DNA, the CDR3 is TGTGCCAGCAGCGGGCCCTCGACAGTCTGGGAGACCCAGTACTTC.

The chain joins TRBV7-2 to TRBJ2-2, with a weak D call TRBD1 (6 bases). Trimming removed 1 base at V and 4 bases at J, with 16 bases between. The CDR3 is 17 amino acids. From germline, CDR1 is SGHTA and CDR2 FQGNSA. The CDR3 is CASSLVQGWTFTGELFF. CDR3 nucleotide sequence: TGTGCCAGCAGCTTAGTGCAGGGGTGGACGTTCACCGGGGAGCTGTTTTTT.

This clone showed up just a few times. The chain uses TRBV6-2 or TRBV6-3 and TRBJ2-7; tentative D call: TRBD1 (6 bases). V was clipped by 4 bases and J by 5 bases, with 21 bases between them. The CDR3 is 16 residues long. Germline V gene sequence: CDR1 MNHEY, CDR2 SVGEGT. CDR3 loop: CASSSNPGESYHEQYF. CDR3 bases: TGTGCCAGCAGTTCCAACCCAGGGGAATCATACCACGAGCAGTACTTC.

The rearrangement links TRBV11-2 to TRBJ2-5, with unresolved D. The CDR3 contains 12 residues. CDR1 and CDR2 (germline): SGHAT, FQNNGV. Trimming stripped 1 base from V and 4 bases from J, with 4 bases between. DNA of the CDR3: TGTGCCAGCAGCTTAGCCCGAGAGACCCAGTACTTC. Protein product: CASSLARETQYF.

This clone was observed a handful of times. The V and J genes are TRBV5-1 and TRBJ2-6; TRBD1 might be the D (5 bases). Germline CDR1 reads SGHRS; CDR2 reads YFSETQ. The V end was cut by 1 base, the J end by 1 base, with 12 bases between. The CDR3 has 17 residues. CDR3 DNA sequence: TGCGCCAGCAGCTTGACAGGCGTAATTTCTGGGGCCAACGTCCTGACTTTC. The encoded protein is CASSLTGVISGANVLTF.

The chain joins TRBV19 to TRBJ2-7; perhaps TRBD1 as D (6 bases). The CDR3 is 15 residues long. V gave up 2 bases and J gave up 3 bases, with 14 bases separating them. In germline, CDR1 is LNHDA, CDR2 SQIVND (reference sequence). CDR3 sequence (DNA): TGTGCCAGTAGTATAAACCAGGGGAGAGGCTACGAGCAGTACTTC. Translation: CASSINQGRGYEQYF.

The V call is TRBV4-3, the J call TRBJ2-1; D gene ambiguous. Germline CDR1 reads LGHNA; CDR2 reads YSLEER. V was pared by 0 bases and J by 7 bases, with 7 bases between. The CDR3 is made up of 13 amino acids. This CDR3 is CASSQEVQNEQFF. CDR3 bases: TGCGCCAGCAGCCAAGAGGTCCAGAATGAGCAGTTCTTC.

This clone has a handful of counts. The chain combines TRBV5-1 with TRBJ1-5, with D possibly TRBD1 on 5 matching bases. V was shortened by 1 base and J by 3 bases, with 11 bases between the two germline ends. There are 15 residues in the CDR3. The germline CDR1 and CDR2 sequences are SGHRS and YFSETQ. The CDR3 loop reads CASSLTGEPNQPQHF. The CDR3 coding sequence is TGCGCCAGCAGCTTGACAGGCGAACCCAATCAGCCCCAGCATTTT.

The chain links TRBV18 to TRBJ1-5; maybe TRBD1 (6 bases). The CDR3 runs 15 residues. V shed 5 bases and J shed 1 base, with 12 bases lying between them. Per the germline V gene, CDR1 is KGHSH and CDR2 is LQKENI. The DNA of the CDR3 is TGTGCCAGCTCAGCGAAAACAGGGAGCAATCAGCCCCAGCATTTT. This translates into CASSAKTGSNQPQHF.

The gene calls are TRBV4-2 and TRBJ2-2, with TRBD2 identical over 8 bases. Germline V gene sequence: CDR1 LGHNA, CDR2 YNFKEQ. This CDR3 contains 17 residues. The ends lost 1 base at V and 1 base at J; junction bases unmatched: 5. CDR3 DNA: TGTGCCAGCAGCCAAGCCGCGGGACTAGGGAACACCGGGGAGCTGTTTTTT. This translates into CASSQAAGLGNTGELFF.

The chain has TRBV7-2 and TRBJ2-7; D gene uncertain. The CDR3 has 12 amino acids. With 3 bases removed from V and 3 bases from J, the gap between germline ends came to 6 bases. Germline values: CDR1 SGHTA, CDR2 FQGNSA. The CDR3 region has the DNA TGTGCCAGCAGCTTCCTTAACTACGAGCAGTACTTC. Its protein is CASSFLNYEQYF.

The chain has TRBV28 and TRBJ1-1; D is unclear. CDR3 length equals 14 residues. Germline CDR1 and CDR2: MDHEN and SYDVKM. V gave up 3 bases and J gave up 1 base, with 9 bases separating them. As DNA, the CDR3 is TGTGCCAGCAGTTTTGGGAGGAGGAACACTGAAGCTTTCTTT. This sequence encodes CASSFGRRNTEAFF.

The CDR3 here is CASSPDSVTGELFF. The CDR3 nucleotides read TGTGCCAGCAGCCCAGACAGCGTCACCGGGGAGCTGTTTTTT. The V call is TRBV11-2, the J call TRBJ2-2; possibly TRBD1 for D (5 bases). Between the trimmed V and J ends, which lost 5 bases and 4 bases, there was a span of 11 bases. CDR1 and CDR2 (germline): SGHAT, FQNNGV. This CDR3 has 14 amino acids.

The rearrangement uses TRBV28 and TRBJ2-3; D remains unclear. The CDR3 runs to 11 residues. Germline V gene data show CDR1 as MDHEN and CDR2 as SYDVKM. Trimming left V 7 bases short and J 5 bases short, with 7 bases between. As DNA, the CDR3 is TGTGCCAGCAACGAGAGAGATACGCAGTATTTT. Protein sequence: CASNERDTQYF.

The chain carries TRBV24-1 and TRBJ2-7, with TRBD2 matching 11 bases. Germline trimming cut 6 bases from V and 4 bases from J; bases unmatched to any gene: 7. The germline V gene encodes CDR1 KGHDR and CDR2 SFDVKD. The CDR3 consists of 15 residues. CDR3 DNA: TGTGCCACCAGTTCCGCCGGGACTAGCGGTTACGAGCAGTACTTC. Protein: CATSSAGTSGYEQYF.

The rearrangement uses TRBV29-1 and TRBJ2-4; TRBD1 is a possible D gene (6 bases). This CDR3 is built from 15 residues. Germline V gene data show CDR1 as SQVTM and CDR2 as ANQGSEA. Trimming cost V 6 bases and J 5 bases, with 20 bases left between them. The CDR3 reads CSVVRDTQWENIQYF. CDR3 coding DNA: TGCAGCGTGGTCCGGGACACTCAATGGGAAAACATTCAGTACTTC.

V and J are TRBV11-3 and TRBJ2-7; 7 bases match TRBD2. Germline CDR1 and CDR2: SGHNT and YENEEA. V shed 1 base and J 1 base; nucleotides not matched to a gene: 10. The CDR3 length is 17 residues. The CDR3 protein is CASSLASFSGFSYEQYF. CDR3 nucleotides: TGTGCCAGCAGCTTAGCCTCGTTTAGCGGGTTTTCCTACGAGCAGTACTTC. The full variable domain, with the rest looked up from reference TRBV11-3 and TRBJ2-7, is EAGVVQSPRYKIIEKKQPVAFWCNPISGHNTLYWYLQNLGQGPELLIRYENEEAVDDSQLPKDRFSAERLKGVDSTLKIQPAELGDSAVYLCASSLASFSGFSYEQYFGPGTRLTVT.

V usage is TRBV15 and J usage is TRBJ1-1; D uncertain. The germline V and J ends were trimmed by 7 bases and 0 bases, with 12 bases remaining between them. The CDR3 runs 14 residues. Germline values: CDR1 LNHNV, CDR2 YYDKDF (reference sequence). DNA of the CDR3: TGTGCCACCAAAACCGGGTCGATGAACACTGAAGCTTTCTTT. It specifies CATKTGSMNTEAFF.